The clone carrying this TCR beta chain turned up a few times. These data are taken from a study of patients and donors after allogeneic stem cell transplantation. TCRdb re-called the RT-PCR reads through MiXCR, storing one row per CDR3 protein. The table records around 200,000 distinct CDR3 sequences, 35% to 45% of them present only once. Trimming took 1 base from V and 8 from J; bases not matched to a gene: 10. CDR1 MGHRA and CDR2 YSYEKL come from the germline V gene. This CDR3 has 15 residues. The receptor was derived from a human donor who was either an allogeneic HSCT recipient or a stem cell or donor lymphocyte infusion donor (not recorded which). It is not recorded whose cells these are; they may come from a transplant donor. The sample was blood, either unsorted or a sorted T cell fraction (not recorded which). The rearrangement joins TRBV4-1 to TRBJ1-2; 7 positions match TRBD1. The CDR3: CASSQVDRVMGGYTF. The CDR3 DNA is TGCGCCAGCAGCCAAGTTGACAGGGTAATGGGAGGCTACACCTTC.